This T cell receptor beta chain was identified during a study of T cell responses to AZD1222 COVID-19 vaccine. CDR1 and CDR2 from the germline V gene are SGHAT and FQNNGV. This CDR3 has 11 residues. Trimming took 4 bases from V and 12 from J; bases not matched to a gene: 5. Assay: immunoSEQ multiplex PCR; the TCRdb copy retains only in-frame clones and omits some. The sample consists of 200,000 to 250,000 clones, 94% of them appearing once. This clone showed up just a few times. This chain uses TRBV11-2 with TRBJ2-7; TRBD1 aligns across 8 bases. This clonotype originated in an adult who received the MenACWY meningococcal vaccine as a control. Sequencing used peripheral blood, obtained 28 days after the second dose of the MenACWY control vaccine. CDR3: CASSSRQGPYF. CDR3 coding DNA: TGTGCCAGCAGCTCCCGACAGGGGCCGTACTTC. The whole variable domain, filled in from reference TRBV11-2 and TRBJ2-7, reads EAGVAQSPRYKIIEKRQSVAFWCNPISGHATLYWYQQILGQGPKLLIQFQNNGVVDDSQLPKDRFSAERLKGVDSTLKIQPAKLEDSAVYLCASSSRQGPYFGPGTRLTVT.